Each of the 16 T cell receptor beta chains below was sequenced from the same sample in a study of T-cell reconstitution after alpha-beta-depleted transplantation in children. Unique molecular identifiers were used in preparing the TCRbeta library. TCRdb used MiXCR to reprocess the PCR reads, holding one entry per CDR3 protein. The sample consists of about 900,000 distinct CDR3 sequences, 25% to 35% of them appearing once. This specimen consisted of PBMCs, mostly from graft donor cells, obtained 360 days after TCRalphabeta/CD19-depleted stem cell transplant. The receptors were gathered from a boy under two years old who had a stem cell transplant for SCID, so the T cells may come from the graft donor.

The V gene is TRBV25-1, the J gene TRBJ2-1; D is unresolved. Deletions cut 0 bases from V and 4 bases from J, with 4 bases between. The CDR3 runs 13 residues. Germline loops: CDR1 MGHDK, CDR2 SYGVNS. CDR3 nucleotides: TGTGCCAGCAGTGAATATGGGTACAATGAGCAGTTCTTC. This translates into CASSEYGYNEQFF.

The table lists this clonotype with many counts. The junction differs from germline at one of its ends, possibly a read error. The V gene is TRBV5-1, the J gene TRBJ2-1; no definite D call. The CDR3 has 13 amino acids. The germline gives CDR1 SGHRS, CDR2 YFSETQ. The CDR3 loop reads CASSLGRNNEQFF. The CDR3, as DNA: TGTGCCAGCTCCCTCGGGCGGAACAATGAGCAGTTCTTC.

J is TRBJ2-1 and V is TRBV7-3; 12 bases match TRBD1. The CDR3 totals 16 residues. Germline CDR1 and CDR2: SGHTA and FQGTGA. Germline trimming cut 0 bases from V and 6 bases from J; bases unmatched to any gene: 3. As DNA, the CDR3 is TGTGCCAGCAGCTTAACCGGGACAGGGGGCCTCAATGAGCAGTTCTTC. This encodes CASSLTGTGGLNEQFF.

The table lists this clonotype with a few counts. The chain joins TRBV11-2 to TRBJ1-4; D unclear. The germline V gene encodes CDR1 SGHAT and CDR2 FQNNGV. The CDR3 is 13 amino acids. V was shortened by 3 bases and J by 7 bases, with 9 bases between the two germline ends. The CDR3, as DNA: TGTGCCAGCAGCTTCGAGCGGGCTGAAAAACTGTTTTTT. Residues: CASSFERAEKLFF.

This chain connects TRBV5-1 to TRBJ2-1, with a possible D match to TRBD2 (5 bases). Germline V gives CDR1 SGHRS, CDR2 YFSETQ. This CDR3 region has 13 residues. The V end lost 2 bases, the J end lost 7 bases, and 10 bases lay between the germline ends. The CDR3 loop reads CASSFEGINEQFF. The CDR3 DNA follows: TGCGCCAGCAGCTTCGAGGGAATTAATGAGCAGTTCTTC.

For the CDR3, the DNA is TGTGCCTGGAATCCCGGGGGGGACATTCAGTACTTC. Protein: CAWNPGGDIQYF. The V gene is TRBV30, the J gene TRBJ2-4; 8 bases map to TRBD2. The trim removed 4 bases at V and 8 bases at J, leaving 4 bases unmatched. Germline CDR1 is GTSNPN and CDR2 is SVGIG (reference sequence). This CDR3 has 12 residues.

The gene calls are TRBV10-2 and TRBJ2-3, with 8 bases matching TRBD1. The CDR3 spans 20 residues. The V gene end was trimmed by 9 bases and the J gene end by 2 bases; junction bases not matched to a gene: 25. In germline, CDR1 is WSHSY, CDR2 SAAADI. The CDR3 coding sequence is TGCGCCAGTCTTCCCCTTGAGACACAGGGGGAACCGCCGTCCACAGATACGCAGTATTTT. As protein: CASLPLETQGEPPSTDTQYF.

The chain links TRBV7-7 to TRBJ2-5, with unresolved D. V shed 10 bases and J shed 5 bases, with 8 bases lying between them. CDR3 length: 10 residues. Germline V gene sequence: CDR1 SSHAT, CDR2 FNYEAQ (reference sequence). CDR3: CAISSETQYF. DNA for the CDR3: TGTGCCATCTCAAGTGAGACCCAGTACTTC.

This clonotype has a handful of counts. V is TRBV12-3 or TRBV12-4 and J is TRBJ2-4; 9 nucleotides line up with TRBD1. This CDR3 contains 17 residues. The J segment lost 5 bases and the V segment lost 6 bases, leaving 14 bases of the junction unmatched. CDR3 DNA: TGTGCCAGCAGACCTGTAAACGGACAGGGGACAGAAAACATTCAGTACTTC. Protein: CASRPVNGQGTENIQYF.

This clonotype was found a few times. The chain is built from TRBV3-1 and TRBJ1-1; D gene unclear. This CDR3 has 13 residues. The germline gives CDR1 LGHDT, CDR2 YNNKEL (reference sequence). The V gene lost 2 bases and the J gene lost 3 bases, with 7 bases spanning the gap. CDR3 nucleotide sequence: TGTGCCAGCAGCCAAAACATCTACACTGAAGCTTTCTTT. Protein sequence: CASSQNIYTEAFF.

This clonotype was seen more than once but under ten times. The chain combines TRBV11-2 with TRBJ1-5; D unclear. This CDR3 comprises 15 residues. Between the trimmed V and J ends, which lost 2 bases and 0 bases, there was a span of 8 bases. The germline V gene encodes CDR1 SGHAT and CDR2 FQNNGV. As DNA, the CDR3 is TGTGCCAGCAGCTTAACACCAGATAGCAATCAGCCCCAGCATTTT. It translates to CASSLTPDSNQPQHF.

The V gene is TRBV7-2, the J gene TRBJ2-5; unclear D gene. The ends were cut back, 8 bases at V and 3 bases at J, with 7 bases in the middle. Germline V gene data show CDR1 as SGHTA and CDR2 as FQGNSA. The CDR3 contains 11 residues. CDR3 DNA: TGTGCCAGCGGATCAAAAGAGACCCAGTACTTC. This translates into CASGSKETQYF. The variable domain in full, completed from reference TRBV7-2 and TRBJ2-5, reads GAGVSQSPSNKVTEKGKDVELRCDPISGHTALYWYRQSLGQGLEFLIYFQGNSAPDKSGLPSDRFSAERTGGSVSTLTIQRTQQEDSAVYLCASGSKETQYFGPGTRLLVL.

In its sample, this clonotype was seen a few times. The chain employs TRBV12-3 or TRBV12-4 and TRBJ2-1, with D tentatively TRBD1 or TRBD2 (6 bases each). V was cut by 4 bases and J by 5 bases, with 15 bases left in between. The CDR3 runs 15 residues. CDR3 loop: CASSSFGGLDNEQFF. The CDR3, as DNA: TGTGCCAGCAGTTCGTTTGGGGGGCTTGACAATGAGCAGTTCTTC.

The sample holds many counts of this clonotype. The CDR3 nucleotides read TGCGCCAGCAGCCAAGATGACCTTAACAATGAGCAGTTCTTC. This encodes CASSQDDLNNEQFF. The chain carries TRBV4-3 and TRBJ2-1; no firm D call. V lost 0 bases and J 5 bases, leaving 8 bases between the germline ends. The CDR3 spans 14 residues. Germline V gene sequence: CDR1 LGHNA, CDR2 YSLEER.

The table lists this clonotype with a count of one. The chain employs TRBV12-3 or TRBV12-4 and TRBJ2-7; D may match TRBD1 or TRBD2 (6 bases each). With 6 bases removed from V and 1 base from J, the gap between germline ends came to 19 bases. The CDR3 loop spans 16 amino acids. For the CDR3, the DNA is TGTGCCAGCAGGCCAGCTAGGGGGGCCGGATCCTACGAGCAGTACTTC. It translates to CASRPARGAGSYEQYF.

This clonotype was seen only a few times. The CDR3, as DNA: TGTGCCACCAGCAGAGATCTTTGGGACACTGAAGCTTTCTTT. Its translation: CATSRDLWDTEAFF. The genes are TRBV15 and TRBJ1-1, with D hard to call. Germline loops: CDR1 LNHNV, CDR2 YYDKDF (reference sequence). This CDR3 comprises 14 residues. Trimming shortened V by 0 bases and J by 3 bases, and 8 bases separated the two germline ends.